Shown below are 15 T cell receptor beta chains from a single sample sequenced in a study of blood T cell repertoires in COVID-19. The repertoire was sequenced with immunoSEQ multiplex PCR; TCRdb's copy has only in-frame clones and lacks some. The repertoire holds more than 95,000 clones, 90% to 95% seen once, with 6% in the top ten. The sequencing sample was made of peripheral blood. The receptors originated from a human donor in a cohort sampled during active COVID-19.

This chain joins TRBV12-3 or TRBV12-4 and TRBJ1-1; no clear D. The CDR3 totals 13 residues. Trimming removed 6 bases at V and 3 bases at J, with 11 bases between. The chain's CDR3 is CASSQTTYTEAFF. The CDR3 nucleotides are TGTGCCAGCAGCCAGACAACCTACACTGAAGCTTTCTTT.

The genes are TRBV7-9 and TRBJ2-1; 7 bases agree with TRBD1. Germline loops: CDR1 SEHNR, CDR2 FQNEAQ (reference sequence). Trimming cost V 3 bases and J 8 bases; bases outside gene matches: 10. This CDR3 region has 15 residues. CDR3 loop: CASSLQGELRYEQFF. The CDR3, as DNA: TGTGCCAGCAGCTTGCAGGGGGAACTTCGATATGAGCAGTTCTTC.

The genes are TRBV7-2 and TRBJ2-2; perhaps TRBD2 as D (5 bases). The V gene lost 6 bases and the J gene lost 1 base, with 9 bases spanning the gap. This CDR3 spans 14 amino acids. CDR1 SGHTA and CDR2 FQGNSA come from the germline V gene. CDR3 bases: TGTGCCAGCAGACGGGATATGAACACCGGGGAGCTGTTTTTT. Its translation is CASRRDMNTGELFF. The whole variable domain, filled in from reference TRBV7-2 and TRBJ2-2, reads GAGVSQSPSNKVTEKGKDVELRCDPISGHTALYWYRQSLGQGLEFLIYFQGNSAPDKSGLPSDRFSAERTGGSVSTLTIQRTQQEDSAVYLCASRRDMNTGELFFGEGSRLTVL.

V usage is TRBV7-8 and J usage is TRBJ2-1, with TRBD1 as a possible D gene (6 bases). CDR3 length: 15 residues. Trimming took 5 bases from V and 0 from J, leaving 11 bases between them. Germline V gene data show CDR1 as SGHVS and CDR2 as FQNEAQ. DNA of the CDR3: TGTGCCAGCAGCAGACAGGCGAGCTCCTACAATGAGCAGTTCTTC. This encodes CASSRQASSYNEQFF.

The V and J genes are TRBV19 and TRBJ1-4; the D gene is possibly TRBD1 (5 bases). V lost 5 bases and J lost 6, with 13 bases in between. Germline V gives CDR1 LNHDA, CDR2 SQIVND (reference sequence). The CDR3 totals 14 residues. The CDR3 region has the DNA TGTGCCAGTAGTCCGCGGGGGTCACATGAAAAACTGTTTTTT. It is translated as CASSPRGSHEKLFF.

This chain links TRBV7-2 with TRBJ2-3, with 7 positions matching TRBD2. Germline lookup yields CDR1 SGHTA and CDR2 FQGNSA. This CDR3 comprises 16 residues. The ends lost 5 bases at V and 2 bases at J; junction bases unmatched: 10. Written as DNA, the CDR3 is TGTGCCAGCAGCCCTAGCAGCGGGACTCTCACAGATACGCAGTATTTT. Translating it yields CASSPSSGTLTDTQYF.

CDR3 sequence reads: CASSYDRTFYEQYF. The CDR3, as DNA: TGTGCCAGCAGTTACGACAGGACCTTCTACGAGCAGTACTTC. This sequence joins TRBV6-6 and TRBJ2-7, with D tentatively TRBD1 (6 bases). Trimming stripped 2 bases from V and 3 bases from J, with 11 bases between. Germline V CDR1 and CDR2: MNHNY, SVGAGI (reference sequence). The CDR3 spans 14 residues.

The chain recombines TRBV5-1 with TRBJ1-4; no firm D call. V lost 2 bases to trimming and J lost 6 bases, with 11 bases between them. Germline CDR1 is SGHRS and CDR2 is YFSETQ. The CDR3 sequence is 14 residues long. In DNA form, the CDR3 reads TGCGCCAGCAGCTTCGGTAGATCCGATGAAAAACTGTTTTTT. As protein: CASSFGRSDEKLFF.

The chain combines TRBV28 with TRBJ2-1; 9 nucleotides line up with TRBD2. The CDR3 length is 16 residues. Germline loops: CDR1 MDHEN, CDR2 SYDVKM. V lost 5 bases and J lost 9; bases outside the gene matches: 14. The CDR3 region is CASSPGEGGRAIEQFF. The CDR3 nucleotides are TGTGCCAGCAGTCCCGGGGAGGGCGGGAGGGCCATTGAGCAGTTCTTC.

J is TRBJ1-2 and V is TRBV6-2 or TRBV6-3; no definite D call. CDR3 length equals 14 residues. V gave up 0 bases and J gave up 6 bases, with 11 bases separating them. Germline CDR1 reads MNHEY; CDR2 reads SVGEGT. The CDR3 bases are TGTGCCAGCAGTTACTCGCCGGGATGGAATGGCTACACCTTC. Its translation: CASSYSPGWNGYTF.

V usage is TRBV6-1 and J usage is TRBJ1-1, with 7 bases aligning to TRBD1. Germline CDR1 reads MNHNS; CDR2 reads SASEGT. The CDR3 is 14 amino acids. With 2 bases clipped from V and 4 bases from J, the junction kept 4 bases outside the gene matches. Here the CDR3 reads CASSEQGVGTEAFF. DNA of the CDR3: TGTGCCAGCAGTGAACAGGGGGTAGGCACTGAAGCTTTCTTT.

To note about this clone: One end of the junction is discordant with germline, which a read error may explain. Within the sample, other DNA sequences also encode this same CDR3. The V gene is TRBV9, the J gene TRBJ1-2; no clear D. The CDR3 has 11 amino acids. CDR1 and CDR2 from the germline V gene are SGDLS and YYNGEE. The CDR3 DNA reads TGTGCCAGTAGCGCCAGATATGGCTACACCTTC. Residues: CASSARYGYTF.

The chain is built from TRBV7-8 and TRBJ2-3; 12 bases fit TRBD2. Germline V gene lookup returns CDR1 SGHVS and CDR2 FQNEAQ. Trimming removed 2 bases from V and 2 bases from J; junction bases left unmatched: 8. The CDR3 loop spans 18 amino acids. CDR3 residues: CASSLLASGGAVTDTQYF. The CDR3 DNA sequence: TGTGCCAGCAGCTTATTGGCTAGCGGGGGGGCCGTCACAGATACGCAGTATTTT.

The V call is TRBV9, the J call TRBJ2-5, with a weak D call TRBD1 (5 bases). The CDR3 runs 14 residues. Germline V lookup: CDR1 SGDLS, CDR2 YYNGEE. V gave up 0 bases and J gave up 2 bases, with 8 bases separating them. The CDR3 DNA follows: TGTGCCAGCAGCGTAGGGGGCAGACAAGAGACCCAGTACTTC. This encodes CASSVGGRQETQYF.

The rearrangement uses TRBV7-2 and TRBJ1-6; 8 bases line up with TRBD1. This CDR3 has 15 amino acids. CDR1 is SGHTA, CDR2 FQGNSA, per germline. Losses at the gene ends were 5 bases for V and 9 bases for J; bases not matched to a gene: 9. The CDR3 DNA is TGTGCCAGCAGCGGGGACAGGATTGGATTTTCACCCCTCCACTTT. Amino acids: CASSGDRIGFSPLHF.